These 6 T cell receptor beta chains were sequenced from one sample in a study of technical replicates of blood from a few donors. Generated by immunoSEQ multiplex PCR, the TCRdb table keeps only in-frame clones and is missing some. Among 10,000 or so clones listed, 93% were seen once. Sequencing used PBMCs. Every receptor here comes from a human donor in good health.

The chain recombines TRBV2 with TRBJ2-5, with D possibly matching TRBD1 (6 bases). Germline assignment: CDR1 SNHLY and CDR2 FYNNEI. Trimming removed 5 bases at V and 4 bases at J, with 17 bases between. The CDR3 loop spans 15 amino acids. CDR3 loop: CASSLSTGSGETQYF. In nucleotides, the CDR3 is TGTGCCAGCAGTTTGAGCACAGGGTCCGGAGAGACCCAGTACTTC.

This sequence joins TRBV5-1 and TRBJ1-3; D is ambiguous. CDR3 length: 14 residues. Per germline, CDR1 SGHRS and CDR2 YFSETQ. V was trimmed by 5 bases and J by 8 bases, leaving 17 bases between them. The CDR3 region is CASSLVTRVDTIYF. The CDR3 DNA reads as TGCGCCAGCAGTTTAGTAACGAGGGTGGACACCATATATTTT.

This clone was detected once. The CDR3 DNA sequence: TGTGCCGCCAATCAGGGGGACTATGGCTACACCTTC. This encodes CAANQGDYGYTF. The V call is TRBV2, the J call TRBJ1-2; 7 bases are shared with TRBD1. J lost 3 bases, V lost 11 bases, and 6 bases had no gene match. The germline V gene encodes CDR1 SNHLY and CDR2 FYNNEI. The CDR3 is made up of 12 amino acids.

This chain joins TRBV6-1 and TRBJ1-5; 7 bases line up with TRBD1. This CDR3 comprises 16 residues. J was trimmed by 2 bases and V by 4 bases; bases with no gene match: 8. Germline loops: CDR1 MNHNS, CDR2 SASEGT. The CDR3 bases are TGTGCCAGCAGTGGGCAAGGACAGGCGGGCAATCAGCCCCAGCATTTT. Amino acid sequence: CASSGQGQAGNQPQHF.

V gene TRBV18 combines with J gene TRBJ1-2; the match to TRBD1 covers 7 bases. Germline-derived CDR1 and CDR2 are KGHSH and LQKENI. This CDR3 region has 15 residues. After removal of 2 bases from V and 2 bases from J, the junction contained 5 bases not matched to a gene. CDR3 DNA sequence: TGTGCCAGCTCACCAGGACAGGAAGTCAACTATGGCTACACCTTC. Residues: CASSPGQEVNYGYTF.

The CDR3 sequence: CASSSGQGADQPQHF. The CDR3 coding sequence is TGCGCCAGCAGCTCGGGACAGGGGGCCGATCAGCCCCAGCATTTT. The gene calls are TRBV5-1 and TRBJ1-5, with TRBD1 matching over 12 bases. The CDR3 loop spans 15 amino acids. V dropped 3 bases and J dropped 5; count of bases not matched to a gene: 3. The V gene's germline CDR1 is SGHRS and CDR2 YFSETQ.